The rows below give T cell receptor beta chains drawn from one sample of a study of T-cell memory formation after mild COVID-19. TCRdb re-called the 5' RACE reads with MiXCR, one entry per CDR3 protein. The table includes 300,000 to 400,000 distinct CDR3 sequences, roughly 13% detected once. Sequencing used PBMCs or a T cell subset sorted from them (not recorded which). These receptors were taken from a man aged 18 to 29 who had mild COVID-19 (a few samples of this study predate the infection). Cell type and time point are not known. The CDR3 runs from the conserved cysteine through the conserved F or W. The order of the fields is J gene, D gene, V gene, clone size, CDR3 DNA, CDR3 protein. The D gene is left open where the match is weak. Clone sizes are given selectively: once, few, many, or a class where the clone is expanded.

TRBJ2-1,-,TRBV7-9,-,TGTGCCAGCAGCCCGGGTCGGAGCTCCTACAATGAGCAGTTCTTC,CASSPGRSSYNEQFF
TRBJ2-1,TRBD1,TRBV27,-,TGTGCCAGCAGTTTAAGGGGACAGGGGGCCTACTACAATGAGCAGTTCTTC,CASSLRGQGAYYNEQFF
TRBJ2-2,-,TRBV7-9,-,TGTGCCAGCAGCTTAGCCAACGGGGAGCTGTTTTTT,CASSLANGELFF
TRBJ2-7,-,TRBV19,few,TGTGCCAGTAGTGCGGAGGGTTACGAGCAGTACTTC,CASSAEGYEQYF
TRBJ2-7,-,TRBV20-1,few,TGCAGTGCTATCGGAGCCGAGACAGGCTCCTACGAGCAGTACTTC,CSAIGAETGSYEQYF
TRBJ1-2,-,TRBV5-1,few,TGCGCCAGCAGCTTGGGCAGGGGAGGGGATGGCTACACCTTC,CASSLGRGGDGYTF
TRBJ1-2,TRBD1,TRBV29-1,many,TGCAGCGTTCGACAGGGAGTCTATGGCTACACCTTC,CSVRQGVYGYTF
TRBJ2-2,TRBD2,TRBV6-5,-,TGTGCCAGCAGTCGGACTAGCGGGGGGGCCCAGACCGGGGAGCTGTTTTTT,CASSRTSGGAQTGELFF
TRBJ2-1,-,TRBV4-1,many,TGCGCCAGCAGCCAGGACCACAATGAGCAGTTCTTC,CASSQDHNEQFF
TRBJ2-5,TRBD1,TRBV2,-,TGTGCCAGTCTTTACATCCCAGGGGGCGGGCAGACCCAGTACTTC,CASLYIPGGGQTQYF
TRBJ1-1,-,TRBV12-3/TRBV12-4,few,TGTGCCAGCACCCGAACCCTGAACACTGAAGCTTTCTTT,CASTRTLNTEAFF
TRBJ2-3,TRBD2,TRBV18,few,TGTGCCAGCTCACCGCGGAGCGGGGGCGCCCTTAGCACAGATACGCAGTATTTT,CASSPRSGGALSTDTQYF
TRBJ1-2,-,TRBV7-2,few,TGTGCCAGCAGCTTAGCTGGGGGCGCCGGCTATGGCTACACCTTC,CASSLAGGAGYGYTF
TRBJ2-7,-,TRBV27,-,TGTGCCAGCAGCCAGTTGGGGGCCTACGAGCAGTACTTC,CASSQLGAYEQYF
TRBJ1-5,-,TRBV28,-,TGTGCCAGCAGATATCTTCAGGGTCCCGATCGGCCCCAGCATTTT,CASRYLQGPDRPQHF
TRBJ2-3,-,TRBV7-8,-,TGTGCCAGCAGCTTGCCTTACACAGATACGCAGTATTTT,CASSLPYTDTQYF
TRBJ1-2,-,TRBV27,many,TGTGCCAGCAGTTTGGCAGCTGGGGACTATGGCTACACCTTC,CASSLAAGDYGYTF
TRBJ2-3,TRBD2,TRBV6-6,-,TGTGCCAGCAGTTACACCACAGCGGGGGGCAAACCTAGCACAGATACGCAGTATTTT,CASSYTTAGGKPSTDTQYF
TRBJ1-2,-,TRBV5-5,many,TGTGCCAGCAGCTTGGCCCTGGGGTTCGGCTACACCTTC,CASSLALGFGYTF
TRBJ1-5,TRBD1,TRBV7-9,few,TGTGCCAGCAGCGCCTGGGAACCGGGACAGCACTATCAGCCCCAGCATTTT,CASSAWEPGQHYQPQHF
TRBJ1-1,-,TRBV7-9,few,TGTGCCAGCAGCTTCATCGGGAGGCGTAACACTGAAGCTTTCTTT,CASSFIGRRNTEAFF
TRBJ2-6,-,TRBV4-3,-,TGCGCCAGCAGCCTGGAAAAAGGGGCCAACGTCCTGACTTTC,CASSLEKGANVLTF
TRBJ2-1,-,TRBV24-1,few,TGTGCCACCAGTGATTCCATTTACAATGAGCAGTTCTTC,CATSDSIYNEQFF
TRBJ1-2,-,TRBV19,-,TGTGCCAGTAGGTGGAGAAAAGACTATGGCTACACCTTC,CASRWRKDYGYTF
TRBJ2-5,TRBD1,TRBV7-9,few,TGTGCCAGCAGCTACAGGGGGCTTCGTGAGACCCAGTACTTC,CASSYRGLRETQYF
TRBJ1-6,TRBD1,TRBV20-1,-,TGCAGTGCTAGAGAGGTGGGACAGGGAGTAGATTCACCCCTCCACTTT,CSAREVGQGVDSPLHF
TRBJ2-3,TRBD2,TRBV5-1,many,TGCGCCAGCCATCCCGGGGGGGGCACAGATACGCAGTATTTT,CASHPGGGTDTQYF
TRBJ1-6,-,TRBV4-3,many,TGCGCCAGCAGCCAAGATTGGTTGGGCGGGATCTCCTATAATTCACCCCTCCACTTT,CASSQDWLGGISYNSPLHF
TRBJ2-7,-,TRBV3-1,-,TGTGCCAGCAGGAAGACAGGGACTGACTCCTACGAGCAGTACTTC,CASRKTGTDSYEQYF
TRBJ2-7,-,TRBV3-1,many,TGTGCCAGCAGCCAGCCCCTAAGGGGCCACTACGAGCAGTACTTC,CASSQPLRGHYEQYF
TRBJ2-3,TRBD2,TRBV27,few,TGTGCCAGCAGTATACTTCGCGGGGGGAGCACAGATACGCAGTATTTT,CASSILRGGSTDTQYF